The source of this T cell receptor (beta chain) is a study of blood T cell repertoires in COVID-19. Study as a whole: Sample material is recorded as cDNA or gDNA derived from T cells, B-cell-depleted T cells, or PBMCs.

Per the germline V gene, CDR1 is MNHGY and CDR2 is SAAAGT. After removal of 8 bases from V and 3 bases from J, the junction contained 8 bases not matched to a gene. The CDR3 has 14 amino acids. Original methodology: From reference gene primer amplification, estimates of nucleated cell counts were derived. Assay: immunoSEQ multiplex PCR; the TCRdb copy retains only in-frame clones and omits some. That table furnishes V, J and clone size, whereas the DNA furnished D and trimming. The repertoire consists of under 300,000 clones, with 65% to 90% occurring once and the leading ten covering 2% to 2.5%. The chain uses TRBV6-8 and TRBJ1-2, with 8 bases matching TRBD1. The sample consisted of peripheral blood. This clonotype was sampled from a middle-aged man who had recovered from COVID-19. The CDR3 DNA sequence: TGTGCCAGCGGTTGGACAGGGTGGGACTATGGCTACACCTTC. This codes for CASGWTGWDYGYTF.